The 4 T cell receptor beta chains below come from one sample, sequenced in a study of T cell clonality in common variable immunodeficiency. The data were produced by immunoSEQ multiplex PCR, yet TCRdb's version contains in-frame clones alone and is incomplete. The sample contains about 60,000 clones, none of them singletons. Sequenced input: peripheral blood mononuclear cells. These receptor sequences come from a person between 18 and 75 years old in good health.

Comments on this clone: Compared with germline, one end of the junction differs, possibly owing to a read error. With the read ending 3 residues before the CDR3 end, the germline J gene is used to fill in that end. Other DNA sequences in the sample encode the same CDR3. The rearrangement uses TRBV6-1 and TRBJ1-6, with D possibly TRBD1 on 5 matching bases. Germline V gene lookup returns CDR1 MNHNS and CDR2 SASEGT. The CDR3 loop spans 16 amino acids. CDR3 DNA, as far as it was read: TGTGCCAGCAGTGAAGGACAGAACTCCTATAATTCGCCC. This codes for CASSEGQNSYNSP. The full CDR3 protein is CASSEGQNSYNSPLHF.

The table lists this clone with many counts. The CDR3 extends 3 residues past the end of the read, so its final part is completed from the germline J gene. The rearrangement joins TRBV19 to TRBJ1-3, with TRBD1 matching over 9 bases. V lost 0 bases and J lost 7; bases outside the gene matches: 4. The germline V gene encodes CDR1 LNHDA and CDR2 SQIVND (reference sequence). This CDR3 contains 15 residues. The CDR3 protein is CASSIEDRGRNTIYF. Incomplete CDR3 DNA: TGTGCCAGTAGTATAGAGGACAGGGGTCGGAACACC.

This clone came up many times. The CDR3: CATGGRASDEQFF. The CDR3 bases that were read are TGTGCCACGGGCGGGAGGGCCAGCGATGAG. The gene calls are TRBV7-8 and TRBJ2-1; 9 bases fit TRBD2. The read finishes 3 residues shy of the CDR3 end, and the germline J gene is used to complete it. This CDR3 is 13 amino acids long. After removal of 10 bases from V and 8 bases from J, the junction contained 9 bases not matched to a gene. Germline CDR1 is SGHVS and CDR2 is FQNEAQ.

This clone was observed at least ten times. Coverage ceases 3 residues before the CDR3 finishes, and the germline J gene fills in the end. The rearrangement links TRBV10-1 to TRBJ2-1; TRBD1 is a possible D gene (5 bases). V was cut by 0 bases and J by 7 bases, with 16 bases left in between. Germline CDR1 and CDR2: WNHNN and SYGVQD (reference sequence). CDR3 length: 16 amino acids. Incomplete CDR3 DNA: TGCGCCAGCAGTGAGTCGGGGCAGGGCCGTATAAATGAG. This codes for CASSESGQGRINE. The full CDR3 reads CASSESGQGRINEQFF.